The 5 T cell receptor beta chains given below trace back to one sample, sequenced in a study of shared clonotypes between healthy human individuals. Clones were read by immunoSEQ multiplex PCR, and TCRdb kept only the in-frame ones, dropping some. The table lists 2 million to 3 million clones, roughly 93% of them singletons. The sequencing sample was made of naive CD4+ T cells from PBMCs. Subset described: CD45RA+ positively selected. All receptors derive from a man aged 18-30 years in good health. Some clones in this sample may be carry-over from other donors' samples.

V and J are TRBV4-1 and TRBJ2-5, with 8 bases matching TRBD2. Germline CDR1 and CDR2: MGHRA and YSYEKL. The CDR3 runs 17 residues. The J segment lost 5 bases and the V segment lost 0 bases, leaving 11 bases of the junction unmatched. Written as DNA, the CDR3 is TGCGCCAGCAGCCAAGATTATGGGGCGGGAGGTCGGGAGACCCAGTACTTC. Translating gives CASSQDYGAGGRETQYF.

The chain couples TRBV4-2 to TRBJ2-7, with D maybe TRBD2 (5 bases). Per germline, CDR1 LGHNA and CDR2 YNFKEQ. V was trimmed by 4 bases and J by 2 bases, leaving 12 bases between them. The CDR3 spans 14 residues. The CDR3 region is CASSRRSAAYEQYF. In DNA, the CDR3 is TGTGCCAGCAGCCGACGTAGCGCCGCCTACGAGCAGTACTTC.

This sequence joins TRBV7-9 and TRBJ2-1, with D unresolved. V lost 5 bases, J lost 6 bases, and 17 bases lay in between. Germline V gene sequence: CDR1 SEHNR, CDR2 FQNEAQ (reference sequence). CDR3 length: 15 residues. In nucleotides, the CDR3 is TGTGCCAGCAGCCCCTTACCGCAGAGAAGCAATGAGCAGTTCTTC. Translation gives CASSPLPQRSNEQFF.

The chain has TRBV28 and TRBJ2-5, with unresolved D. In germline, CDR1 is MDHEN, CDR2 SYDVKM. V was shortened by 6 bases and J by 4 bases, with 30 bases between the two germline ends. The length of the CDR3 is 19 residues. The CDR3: CASSRIPWTSGLGVETQYF. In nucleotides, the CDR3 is TGTGCCAGCAGCCGGATCCCCTGGACGTCGGGTCTTGGTGTAGAGACCCAGTACTTC.

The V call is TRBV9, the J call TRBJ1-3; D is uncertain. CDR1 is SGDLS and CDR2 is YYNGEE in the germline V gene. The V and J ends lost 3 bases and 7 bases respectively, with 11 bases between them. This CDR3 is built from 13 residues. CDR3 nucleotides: TGTGCCAGCAGCGCCGGTCGTTCGAACACCATATATTTT. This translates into CASSAGRSNTIYF.